This passage covers 20 T cell receptor beta chains from one sample sequenced in a study of T cell responses to AZD1222 COVID-19 vaccine (dated by TCRdb to the early 2020s). Library generation was performed with the immunoSEQ multiplex PCR assay. This is the immuneACCESS table as TCRdb keeps it, with only in-frame sequences that have V and J called. A part of the clones is gone; compared with another copy, unresolved V genes explain less than half, and the rest is unexplained. Across this sample there are about 190,000 clones, with approximately 87% seen only once. The top ten clonotypes cover 2.5% to 3% of the sample. The time point label for this specimen denotes: baseline before first vaccination. The treatment or condition label, read with the paper, signifies: meningococcal conjugate vaccine given as trial control. The material was peripheral blood, obtained on day 0 of MenACWY control vaccination. The receptors derive from an adult in good health.

The chain joins TRBV6-5 to TRBJ1-1; D is perhaps TRBD1 (5 bases). The CDR3 spans 15 residues. V dropped 2 bases and J dropped 1 base, with 11 bases sitting between them. The germline CDR1 and CDR2 sequences are MNHEY and SVGAGI. CDR3 loop: CASSYAGPANTEAFF. The CDR3 coding sequence is TGTGCCAGCAGTTACGCGGGACCGGCGAACACTGAAGCTTTCTTT.

The chain links TRBV6-5 to TRBJ1-1; tentatively, D is TRBD1 (6 bases). The CDR3 spans 13 residues. V lost 10 bases, J lost 6 bases, and 18 bases lay in between. The germline V gene encodes CDR1 MNHEY and CDR2 SVGAGI. CDR3 loop: CATRVGGSAEAFF. Written as DNA, the CDR3 is TGTGCCACGCGAGTAGGGGGGTCGGCTGAAGCTTTCTTT.

V usage is TRBV7-3 and J usage is TRBJ1-1, with 8 bases fitting TRBD1. CDR1 and CDR2 from the germline V gene are SGHTA and FQGTGA. V trimming: 5 bases; J trimming: 1 base; junction bases outside the gene matches: 3. The CDR3 extends over 14 amino acids. The CDR3 DNA follows: TGTGCCAGCAGCCCCGGACAGGGGAACACTGAAGCTTTCTTT. Translated, it gives CASSPGQGNTEAFF.

This clone was observed a handful of times. This chain connects TRBV12-3 or TRBV12-4 to TRBJ2-7; 8 bases fit TRBD1. V shed 2 bases and J 5 bases; nucleotides not matched to a gene: 2. The CDR3 length is 13 residues. CDR3 in DNA: TGTGCCAGCAGTTTAAGACAGGGGAACGAGCAGTACTTC. Its protein is CASSLRQGNEQYF.

The rearrangement links TRBV25-1 to TRBJ2-2; D perhaps matches TRBD2 (6 bases). The CDR3 loop spans 14 amino acids. CDR1 is MGHDK and CDR2 is SYGVNS in the germline V gene. V was clipped by 7 bases and J by 6 bases, with 15 bases between them. The CDR3 nucleotides read TGTGCCAGCACCCAGGAGGGCGGGCCCGGGGAGCTGTTTTTT. Protein: CASTQEGGPGELFF. The variable domain in full, with the rest retrieved from reference TRBV25-1 and TRBJ2-2, is EADIYQTPRYLVIGTGKKITLECSQTMGHDKMYWYQQDPGMELHLIHYSYGVNSTEKGDLSSESTVSRIRTEHFPLTLESARPSHTSQYLCASTQEGGPGELFFGEGSRLTVL.

CDR3 in amino acids: CASSFGGAIGSYEQYF. CDR3 in DNA: TGTGCCAGCAGCTTCGGAGGGGCCATTGGGTCCTACGAGCAGTACTTC. V usage is TRBV11-2 and J usage is TRBJ2-7; a possible D gene is TRBD2 (6 bases). Germline-derived CDR1 and CDR2 are SGHAT and FQNNGV. Trimming cost V 3 bases and J 1 base, with 16 bases left between them. This CDR3 contains 16 residues.

The V and J genes are TRBV9 and TRBJ2-2; maybe TRBD1 (6 bases). From germline, CDR1 is SGDLS and CDR2 YYNGEE. Trimming took 3 bases from V and 3 from J, leaving 12 bases between them. CDR3 size: 15 residues. CDR3 region: CASSAQGLDTGELFF. The CDR3 nucleotides read TGTGCCAGCAGCGCTCAGGGGTTGGACACCGGGGAGCTGTTTTTT.

This clone was picked up one time. This chain uses TRBV7-3 with TRBJ2-3, with D perhaps matching TRBD2 (5 bases). Trimming took off 5 bases at V and 0 bases at J, with 12 bases between the two ends. CDR1 and CDR2 (germline): SGHTA, FQGTGA. This CDR3 contains 15 residues. The CDR3 DNA reads TGTGCCAGCAGCCCGAGCGGAGGAAGCACAGATACGCAGTATTTT. It translates to CASSPSGGSTDTQYF.

The CDR3 spells CATSRGQEAEKLFF. DNA for the CDR3: TGTGCCACCAGCAGGGGACAGGAGGCTGAAAAACTGTTTTTT. The rearrangement links TRBV15 to TRBJ1-4; TRBD1 matches at 8 bases. The CDR3 loop spans 14 amino acids. Unmatched junction bases numbered 4, after V lost 3 bases and J lost 7 bases. CDR1 and CDR2 from the germline V gene are LNHNV and YYDKDF (reference sequence).

This chain links TRBV5-4 with TRBJ2-7; maybe TRBD1 (5 bases). The CDR3 contains 12 residues. V lost 0 bases to trimming and J lost 6 bases, with 7 bases between them. Germline CDR1 and CDR2: SGHNT and YYREEE (reference sequence). The CDR3 DNA reads TGTGCCAGCAGCTTGGGACAGTCCGAGCAGTACTTC. Encoded protein: CASSLGQSEQYF. Drawing the rest from reference TRBV5-4 and TRBJ2-7, the complete variable domain is ETGVTQSPTHLIKTRGQQVTLRCSSQSGHNTVSWYQQALGQGPQFIFQYYREEENGRGNFPPRFSGLQFPNYSSELNVNALELDDSALYLCASSLGQSEQYFGPGTRLTVT.

V gene TRBV19 combines with J gene TRBJ2-5, with TRBD1 matching over 9 bases. The germline V gene encodes CDR1 LNHDA and CDR2 SQIVND (reference sequence). The CDR3 totals 16 residues. J gave up 3 bases and V 3 bases, and 8 bases lay outside the gene matches. The DNA of the CDR3 is TGTGCCAGTAGTATGGGGACAGGGTGGTCGAAAGAGACCCAGTACTTC. Its translation is CASSMGTGWSKETQYF.

V usage is TRBV5-4 and J usage is TRBJ2-7; D gene uncertain. Deletions cut 5 bases from V and 4 bases from J, with 13 bases between. Germline CDR1 and CDR2: SGHNT and YYREEE (reference sequence). The CDR3 has 13 residues. The CDR3 DNA follows: TGTGCCAGCAGTCCCTTGGTGGGTTACGAGCAGTACTTC. Its translation is CASSPLVGYEQYF. Looking up the rest from reference TRBV5-4 and TRBJ2-7 gives the full variable domain: ETGVTQSPTHLIKTRGQQVTLRCSSQSGHNTVSWYQQALGQGPQFIFQYYREEENGRGNFPPRFSGLQFPNYSSELNVNALELDDSALYLCASSPLVGYEQYFGPGTRLTVT.

The rearrangement uses TRBV27 and TRBJ2-7; perhaps TRBD1 as D (6 bases). The germline V and J ends were trimmed by 9 bases and 0 bases, with 15 bases remaining between them. Germline V gene data show CDR1 as MNHEY and CDR2 as SMNVEV (reference sequence). This CDR3 contains 14 residues. This CDR3 is CASSRTASSYEQYF. The CDR3 nucleotides read TGTGCCAGTTCACGGACAGCGAGCTCCTACGAGCAGTACTTC.

The chain recombines TRBV7-2 with TRBJ1-2; no reliable D call. Trimming took 5 bases from V and 6 from J, leaving 4 bases between them. CDR1 and CDR2 (germline): SGHTA, FQGNSA. The CDR3 extends over 10 amino acids. This chain's CDR3 is CASSGHGYTF. For the CDR3, the DNA is TGTGCCAGCAGCGGGCATGGCTACACCTTC. The full variable domain, rest sourced from reference TRBV7-2 and TRBJ1-2, is GAGVSQSPSNKVTEKGKDVELRCDPISGHTALYWYRQSLGQGLEFLIYFQGNSAPDKSGLPSDRFSAERTGGSVSTLTIQRTQQEDSAVYLCASSGHGYTFGSGTRLTVV.

The chain couples TRBV7-2 to TRBJ2-7, with D unclear. Germline values: CDR1 SGHTA, CDR2 FQGNSA. Trimming took 1 base from V and 2 from J, leaving 9 bases between them. The CDR3 is 14 residues long. In nucleotides, the CDR3 is TGTGCCAGCAGCTTAGGACTGAAACCCTACGAGCAGTACTTC. Translated, it gives CASSLGLKPYEQYF.

V gene TRBV7-3 combines with J gene TRBJ1-6; TRBD1 aligns across 7 bases. Germline CDR1 SGHTA, CDR2 FQGTGA. The CDR3 has 18 amino acids. After removal of 2 bases from V and 3 bases from J, the junction contained 10 bases not matched to a gene. CDR3 in amino acids: CASSLQGGLVNYNSPLHF. In nucleotides, the CDR3 is TGTGCCAGCAGCTTACAGGGGGGCCTGGTGAACTATAATTCACCCCTCCACTTT.

V and J are TRBV5-6 and TRBJ2-3; no clear D. Per germline, CDR1 SGHDT and CDR2 YYEEEE. Trimming cost V 0 bases and J 6 bases, with 11 bases left between them. This CDR3 contains 14 residues. The CDR3 region is CASSLEVGVDTQYF. Written as DNA, the CDR3 is TGTGCCAGCAGCTTGGAGGTCGGTGTTGATACGCAGTATTTT.

V and J are TRBV7-8 and TRBJ2-7; no definite D call. CDR1 and CDR2 (germline): SGHVS, FQNEAQ. The ends were cut back, 6 bases at V and 2 bases at J, with 11 bases in the middle. The CDR3 is 13 residues long. The CDR3 sequence is CASSQGPAYEQYF. CDR3 in DNA: TGTGCCAGCAGTCAAGGTCCAGCCTACGAGCAGTACTTC.

This chain connects TRBV19 to TRBJ2-1, with 10 bases matching TRBD2. J gave up 6 bases and V 7 bases, and 6 bases lay outside the gene matches. Germline V gives CDR1 LNHDA, CDR2 SQIVND (reference sequence). The CDR3 is 14 amino acids. This chain's CDR3 is CASNQLAGFNEQFF. CDR3 DNA sequence: TGTGCCAGTAACCAACTAGCGGGATTCAATGAGCAGTTCTTC.

In its sample, this clone was seen once. The chain is built from TRBV5-4 and TRBJ1-1; no clear D. Trimming removed 3 bases at V and 0 bases at J, with 9 bases between. This CDR3 contains 14 residues. Germline CDR1 SGHNT, CDR2 YYREEE (reference sequence). Written as DNA, the CDR3 is TGTGCCAGCAGCTCTGAGGCCCTGAACACTGAAGCTTTCTTT. This sequence encodes CASSSEALNTEAFF.